This entry is about one T cell receptor beta chain. The antigen is undetermined. The data were obtained in a study of shared clonotypes between healthy human individuals. Study results and limitations: Large sequencing depth failed to make sorted-subset sequencing complete, rarefaction showed.

The repertoire was sequenced with immunoSEQ multiplex PCR; TCRdb's copy has only in-frame clones and lacks some. The table lists some 1.5 million clones, 95% to 97% of them singletons, with more than 0.9% in the top ten. The germline V gene has CDR1 KGHSH and CDR2 LQKENI. The trim removed 3 bases at V and 5 bases at J, leaving 9 bases unmatched. This CDR3 is 16 amino acids long. This chain links TRBV18 with TRBJ2-2, with 7 bases matching TRBD1. This clonotype was obtained from a man aged 25-45 years in good health. Sequenced sample: naive CD4+ T cells sorted from blood. As to subset: CD45RA+ positively selected. CDR3 nucleotide sequence: TGTGCCAGCTCACCGGTAGGGGGCACGCTAACCGGGGAGCTGTTTTTT. This translates into CASSPVGGTLTGELFF.